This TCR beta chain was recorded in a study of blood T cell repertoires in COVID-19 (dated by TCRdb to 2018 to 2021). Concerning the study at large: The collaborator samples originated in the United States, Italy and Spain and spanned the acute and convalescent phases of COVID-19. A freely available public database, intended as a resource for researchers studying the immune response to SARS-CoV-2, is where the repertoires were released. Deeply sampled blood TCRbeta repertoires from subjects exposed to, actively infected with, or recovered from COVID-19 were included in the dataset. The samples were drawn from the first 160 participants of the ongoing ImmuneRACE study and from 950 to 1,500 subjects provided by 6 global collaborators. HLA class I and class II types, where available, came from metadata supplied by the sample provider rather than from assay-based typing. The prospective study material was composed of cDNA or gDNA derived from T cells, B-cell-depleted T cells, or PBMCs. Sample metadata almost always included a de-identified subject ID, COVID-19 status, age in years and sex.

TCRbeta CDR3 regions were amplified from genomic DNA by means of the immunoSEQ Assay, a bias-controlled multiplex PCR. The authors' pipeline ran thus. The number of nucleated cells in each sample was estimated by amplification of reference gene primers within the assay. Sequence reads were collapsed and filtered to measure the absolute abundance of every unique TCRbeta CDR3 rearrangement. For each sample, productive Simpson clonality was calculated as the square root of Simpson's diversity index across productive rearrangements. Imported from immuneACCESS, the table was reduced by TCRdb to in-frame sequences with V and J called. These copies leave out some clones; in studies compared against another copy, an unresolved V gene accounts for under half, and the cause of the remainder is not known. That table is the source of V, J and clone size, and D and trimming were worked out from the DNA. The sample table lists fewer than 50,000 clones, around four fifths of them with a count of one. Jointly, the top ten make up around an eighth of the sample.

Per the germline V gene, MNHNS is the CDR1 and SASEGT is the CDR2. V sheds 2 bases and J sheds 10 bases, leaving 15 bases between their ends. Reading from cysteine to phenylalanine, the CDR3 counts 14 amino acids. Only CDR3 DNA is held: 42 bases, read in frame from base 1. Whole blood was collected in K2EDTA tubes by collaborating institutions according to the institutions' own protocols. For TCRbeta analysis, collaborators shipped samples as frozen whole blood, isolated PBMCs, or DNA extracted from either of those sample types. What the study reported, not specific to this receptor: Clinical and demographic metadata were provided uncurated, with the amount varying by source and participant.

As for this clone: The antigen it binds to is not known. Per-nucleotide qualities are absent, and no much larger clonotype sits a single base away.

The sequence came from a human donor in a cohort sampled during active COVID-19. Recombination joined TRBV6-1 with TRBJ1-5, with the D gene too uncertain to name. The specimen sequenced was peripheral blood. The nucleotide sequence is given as TGTGCCAGCAGTGAATCTCCGGGAGGACTCCCCCAGCATTTT. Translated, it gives CASSESPGGLPQHF.